The T cell receptor beta chain under discussion was sequenced for a study of blood T cell repertoires in COVID-19. Across the study: Samples of COVID-19 (acute and convalescent) were obtained from the United States, Italy and Spain.

Only in-frame clones appear in the TCRdb table, and some are missing; sequencing was by immunoSEQ multiplex PCR. The sample records about 250,000 clones, 88% being singletons. The sequenced sample consisted of peripheral blood. The receptor was isolated from a woman aged 25 to 45 with COVID-19, enrolled during active disease.

CDR3 in DNA: TGTGCCAGCACTCAGGGGGATACCGGGACCCAGTACTTC. Protein product: CASTQGDTGTQYF. The chain combines TRBV27 with TRBJ2-5; TRBD1 matches at 7 bases. V dropped 7 bases and J dropped 7; count of bases not matched to a gene: 9. Germline V gene lookup returns CDR1 MNHEY and CDR2 SMNVEV (reference sequence). The CDR3 is 13 amino acids.